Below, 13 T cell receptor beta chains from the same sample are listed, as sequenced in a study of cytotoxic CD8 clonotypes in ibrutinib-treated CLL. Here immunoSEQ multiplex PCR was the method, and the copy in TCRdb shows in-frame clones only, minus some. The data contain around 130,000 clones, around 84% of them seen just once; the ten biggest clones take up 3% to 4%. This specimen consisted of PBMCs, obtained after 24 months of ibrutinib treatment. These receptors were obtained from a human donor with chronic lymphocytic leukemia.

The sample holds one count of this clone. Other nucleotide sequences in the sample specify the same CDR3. In DNA, the CDR3 is TGTGCCTGGACCTCGCTAGCGGGGGGGTTGGGTGAGCAGTTCTTC. This translates into CAWTSLAGGLGEQFF. The chain uses TRBV30 and TRBJ2-1; 12 bases line up with TRBD2. CDR1 GTSNPN and CDR2 SVGIG come from the germline V gene (reference sequence). Germline trimming cut 4 bases from V and 9 bases from J; bases unmatched to any gene: 10. The CDR3 spans 15 residues. The full variable domain, rest sourced from reference TRBV30 and TRBJ2-1, is SQTIHQWPATLVQPVGSPLSLECTVEGTSNPNLYWYRQAAGRGLQLLFYSVGIGQISSEVPQNLSASRPQDRQFILSSKKLLLSDSGFYLCAWTSLAGGLGEQFFGPGTRLTVL.

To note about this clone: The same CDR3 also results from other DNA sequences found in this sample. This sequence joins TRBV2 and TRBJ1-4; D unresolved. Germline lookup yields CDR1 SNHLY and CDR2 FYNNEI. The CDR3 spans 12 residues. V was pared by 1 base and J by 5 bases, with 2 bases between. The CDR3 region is CASSEGNEKLFF. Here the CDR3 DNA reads TGTGCCAGCAGTGAAGGAAATGAAAAACTGTTTTTT.

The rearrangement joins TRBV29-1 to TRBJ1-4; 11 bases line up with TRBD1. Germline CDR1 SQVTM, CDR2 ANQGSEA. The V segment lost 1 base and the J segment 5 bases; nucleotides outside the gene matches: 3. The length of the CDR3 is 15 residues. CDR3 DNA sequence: TGCAGCGTTGAAGGGACAGGGGGCGGGAATGAAAAACTGTTTTTT. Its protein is CSVEGTGGGNEKLFF.

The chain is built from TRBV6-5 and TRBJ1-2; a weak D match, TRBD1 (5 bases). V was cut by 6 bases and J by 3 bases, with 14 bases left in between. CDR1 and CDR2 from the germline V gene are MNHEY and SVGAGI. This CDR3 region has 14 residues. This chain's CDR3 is CASRPRDYYYGYTF. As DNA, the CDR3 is TGTGCCAGCAGACCGAGGGACTACTACTATGGCTACACCTTC.

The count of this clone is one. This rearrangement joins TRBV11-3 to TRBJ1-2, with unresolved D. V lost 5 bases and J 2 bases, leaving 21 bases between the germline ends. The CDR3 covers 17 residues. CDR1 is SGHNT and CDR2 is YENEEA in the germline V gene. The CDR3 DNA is TGTGCCAGCAGCAAAAAAAGGGTTGCGGAGCTAAACTATGGCTACACCTTC. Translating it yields CASSKKRVAELNYGYTF.

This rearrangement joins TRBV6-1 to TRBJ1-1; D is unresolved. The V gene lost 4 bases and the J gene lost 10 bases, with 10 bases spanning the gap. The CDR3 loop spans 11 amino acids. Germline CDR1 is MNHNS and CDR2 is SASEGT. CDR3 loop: CASSVKPGAFF. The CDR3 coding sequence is TGTGCCAGCAGTGTTAAGCCAGGAGCTTTCTTT.

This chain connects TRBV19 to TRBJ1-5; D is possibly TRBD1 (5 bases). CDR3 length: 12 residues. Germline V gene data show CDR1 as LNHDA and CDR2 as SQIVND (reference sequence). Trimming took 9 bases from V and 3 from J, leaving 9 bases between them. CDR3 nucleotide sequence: TGTGCCAGCTCGACAGCCAATCAGCCCCAGCATTTT. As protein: CASSTANQPQHF.

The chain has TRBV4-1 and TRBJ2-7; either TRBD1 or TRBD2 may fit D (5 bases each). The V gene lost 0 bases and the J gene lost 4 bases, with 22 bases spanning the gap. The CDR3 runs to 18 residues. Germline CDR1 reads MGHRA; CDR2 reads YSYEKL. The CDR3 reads CASSQDLGGWAGEYEQYF. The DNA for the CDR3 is TGCGCCAGCAGCCAAGATCTTGGGGGTTGGGCAGGAGAATACGAGCAGTACTTC.

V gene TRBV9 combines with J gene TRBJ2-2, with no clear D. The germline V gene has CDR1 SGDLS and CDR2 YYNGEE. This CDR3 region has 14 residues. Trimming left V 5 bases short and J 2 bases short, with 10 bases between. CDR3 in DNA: TGTGCCAGCAGTTCCTCAGGAAACACCGGGGAGCTGTTTTTT. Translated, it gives CASSSSGNTGELFF.

Here the CDR3 DNA reads TGTGCCAGTAGTATGGAAGCCAAAAACATTCAGTACTTC. It codes for CASSMEAKNIQYF. The chain employs TRBV19 and TRBJ2-4; D is undetermined. The CDR3 sequence is 13 residues long. CDR1 is LNHDA, CDR2 SQIVND, per germline (reference sequence). V was shortened by 3 bases and J by 0 bases, with 3 bases between the two germline ends.

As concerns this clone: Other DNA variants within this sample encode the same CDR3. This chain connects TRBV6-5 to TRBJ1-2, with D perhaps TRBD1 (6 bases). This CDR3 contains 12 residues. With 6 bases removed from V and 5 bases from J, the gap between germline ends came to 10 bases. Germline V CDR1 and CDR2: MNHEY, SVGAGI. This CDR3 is CASSEQGYGYTF. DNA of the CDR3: TGTGCCAGCAGCGAACAGGGTTATGGCTACACCTTC.

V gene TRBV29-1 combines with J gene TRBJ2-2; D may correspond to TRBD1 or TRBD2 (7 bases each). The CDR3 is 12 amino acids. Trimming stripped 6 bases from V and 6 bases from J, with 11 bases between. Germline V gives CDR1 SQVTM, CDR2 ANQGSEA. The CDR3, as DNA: TGCAGCGTGGGGAGGGGGCCCGGGGAGCTGTTTTTT. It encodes CSVGRGPGELFF.

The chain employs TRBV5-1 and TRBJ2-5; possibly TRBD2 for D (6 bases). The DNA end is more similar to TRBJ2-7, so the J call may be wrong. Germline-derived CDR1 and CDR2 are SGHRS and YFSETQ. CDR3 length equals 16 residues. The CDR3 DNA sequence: TGCGCCAGCAGCTTGGGGGGTCGGCAGGGACTCTTCGAGCAGTACTTC. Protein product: CASSLGGRQGLFEQYF.